The next 24 T cell receptor beta chains were all read from a single sample in a study of T cell changes during pregnancy in multiple sclerosis. Method: immunoSEQ multiplex PCR; TCRdb's copy keeps in-frame clones and lacks some. The sample includes tens of thousands of clones, roughly 91% of them seen just once. The source material was peripheral blood, sampled in the third trimester of pregnancy. These TCRs come from a female donor in good health, enrolled as a control in a pregnancy study.

By share, this clone counts as medium-sized (0.01 to 0.1%). DNA of the CDR3: TGTGCCTGGGACGGGACTAGTGAGACCCAGTACTTC. Residues: CAWDGTSETQYF. J is TRBJ2-5 and V is TRBV30, with 8 bases identical to TRBD2. Germline loops: CDR1 GTSNPN, CDR2 SVGIG (reference sequence). The V segment lost 5 bases and the J segment 5 bases; nucleotides outside the gene matches: 4. This CDR3 contains 12 residues.

V is TRBV5-4 and J is TRBJ2-7; TRBD1 matches at 7 bases. CDR1 and CDR2 from the germline V gene are SGHNT and YYREEE (reference sequence). The junction had 2 bases not matched to a gene; V was cut back by 0 bases and J by 2 bases. The CDR3 spans 14 residues. CDR3: CASSLGDRPYEQYF. For the CDR3, the DNA is TGTGCCAGCAGCTTGGGGGACAGACCCTACGAGCAGTACTTC.

This sequence joins TRBV7-9 and TRBJ1-5; TRBD1 matches at 8 bases. Germline V CDR1 and CDR2: SEHNR, FQNEAQ (reference sequence). The length of the CDR3 is 18 residues. The V segment lost 1 base and the J segment 1 base; nucleotides outside the gene matches: 9. The DNA of the CDR3 is TGTGCCAGCAGCTTAGGAGGTCCGGGACAGGCCAGCAATCAGCCCCAGCATTTT. This translates into CASSLGGPGQASNQPQHF.

The chain combines TRBV5-1 with TRBJ2-7; possibly TRBD2 for D (5 bases). Germline values: CDR1 SGHRS, CDR2 YFSETQ. This CDR3 comprises 15 residues. Trimming left V 4 bases short and J 3 bases short, with 17 bases between. The CDR3 coding sequence is TGCGCCAGCAGCCCAGGTGGAGCGGCCATCTACGAGCAGTACTTC. It encodes CASSPGGAAIYEQYF.

This CDR3 is CASSFGLAGSTDTQYF. The CDR3 coding sequence is TGTGCCAGCAGTTTCGGACTAGCGGGAAGCACAGATACGCAGTATTTT. The chain employs TRBV6-6 and TRBJ2-3; 12 bases match TRBD2. The CDR3 length is 16 residues. The J segment lost 0 bases and the V segment lost 4 bases, leaving 2 bases of the junction unmatched. CDR1 is MNHNY and CDR2 is SVGAGI in the germline V gene (reference sequence).

The gene calls are TRBV7-8 and TRBJ1-1, with D uncertain. V dropped 1 base and J dropped 0 bases, with 9 bases sitting between them. Germline-derived CDR1 and CDR2 are SGHVS and FQNEAQ. The CDR3 sequence is 15 residues long. CDR3 DNA: TGTGCCAGCAGCTTAGATGGGCATCTGAACACTGAAGCTTTCTTT. It encodes CASSLDGHLNTEAFF. The entire variable domain, with the rest obtained from reference TRBV7-8 and TRBJ1-1, is as follows: GAGVSQSPRYKVAKRGQDVALRCDPISGHVSLFWYQQALGQGPEFLTYFQNEAQLDKSGLPSDRFFAERPEGSVSTLKIQRTQQEDSAVYLCASSLDGHLNTEAFFGQGTRLTVV.

This chain uses TRBV5-1 with TRBJ2-5; TRBD1 matches at 8 bases. The CDR3 is 14 residues long. V was pared by 3 bases and J by 1 base, with 2 bases of the junction left unmatched. Germline-derived CDR1 and CDR2 are SGHRS and YFSETQ. CDR3 amino acids: CASSSGQGQETQYF. Here the CDR3 DNA reads TGCGCCAGCAGCTCCGGACAGGGCCAAGAGACCCAGTACTTC.

This clone was found once. V gene TRBV29-1 combines with J gene TRBJ2-4, with TRBD2 matching 11 bases. CDR3 size: 14 residues. Germline CDR1 and CDR2: SQVTM and ANQGSEA. J gave up 9 bases and V 4 bases, and 8 bases lay outside the gene matches. The CDR3 sequence: CSVGILAGEGIQYF. DNA for the CDR3: TGCAGCGTTGGCATACTAGCGGGGGAAGGCATTCAGTACTTC.

This chain connects TRBV4-3 to TRBJ2-7, with 8 bases fitting TRBD1. Germline V gene lookup returns CDR1 LGHNA and CDR2 YSLEER. J gave up 6 bases and V 3 bases, and 7 bases lay outside the gene matches. There are 14 residues in the CDR3. The CDR3 DNA follows: TGCGCCAGCAGCCAGAATGACAGGGGAGGCGAGCAGTACTTC. It specifies CASSQNDRGGEQYF.

The CDR3 DNA sequence: TGTGCCAGCAGAGTGACTAGTGCCGGGGAGCTGTTTTTT. Translated, it gives CASRVTSAGELFF. V usage is TRBV2 and J usage is TRBJ2-2, with a possible D match to TRBD2 (6 bases). This CDR3 has 13 residues. Trimming removed 6 bases at V and 6 bases at J, with 11 bases between. Germline CDR1 is SNHLY and CDR2 is FYNNEI.

J is TRBJ1-2 and V is TRBV5-4, with a tentative D call TRBD1 (5 bases). Trimming took 7 bases from V and 2 from J, leaving 12 bases between them. The CDR3 consists of 13 residues. From germline, CDR1 is SGHNT and CDR2 YYREEE (reference sequence). The CDR3 DNA reads as TGTGCCAGCGGGGCAGGTACAAACTATGGCTACACCTTC. Translated, it gives CASGAGTNYGYTF.

CDR3 protein: CASSPEGGNEQFF. The CDR3 DNA reads TGCGCCAGCAGCCCTGAGGGTGGCAATGAGCAGTTCTTC. The J gene is TRBJ2-1, the V gene TRBV5-1, with D perhaps matching TRBD2 (5 bases). CDR1 and CDR2 from the germline V gene are SGHRS and YFSETQ. This CDR3 region has 13 residues. V shed 4 bases and J shed 6 bases, with 11 bases lying between them.

The V and J genes are TRBV6-5 and TRBJ1-3, with TRBD1 matching over 8 bases. CDR1 MNHEY and CDR2 SVGAGI come from the germline V gene. The CDR3 is 14 amino acids. With V trimmed by 6 bases and J by 5 bases, 6 bases remained unmatched. The chain's CDR3 is CASSPTGGRNTIYF. The CDR3 bases are TGTGCCAGCAGCCCTACAGGGGGAAGAAACACCATATATTTT.

The chain carries TRBV7-9 and TRBJ2-3; D not certain. Between the trimmed V and J ends, which lost 11 bases and 4 bases, there was a span of 10 bases. The germline V gene has CDR1 SEHNR and CDR2 FQNEAQ (reference sequence). This CDR3 is 11 amino acids long. The CDR3 spells CAGIEADTQYF. CDR3 nucleotide sequence: TGTGCCGGAATAGAGGCAGATACGCAGTATTTT.

This chain uses TRBV10-2 with TRBJ2-5, with a weak D call TRBD2 (5 bases). Between the trimmed V and J ends, which lost 3 bases and 2 bases, there was a span of 13 bases. The germline V gene has CDR1 WSHSY and CDR2 SAAADI. The CDR3 length is 15 residues. The chain's CDR3 is CASSDTTGIQETQYF. The CDR3, as DNA: TGCGCCAGCAGTGATACTACGGGGATTCAAGAGACCCAGTACTTC.

This chain joins TRBV5-1 and TRBJ2-1, with 10 bases that match TRBD2. CDR3 length: 17 amino acids. Germline assignment: CDR1 SGHRS and CDR2 YFSETQ. The junction had 8 bases not matched to a gene; V was cut back by 0 bases and J by 5 bases. The CDR3 region is CASSLVGSGRTDNEQFF. In DNA form, the CDR3 reads TGCGCCAGCAGCTTGGTTGGTAGCGGGAGGACCGACAATGAGCAGTTCTTC.

The gene calls are TRBV14 and TRBJ2-7; 11 bases agree with TRBD1. CDR3 length equals 15 residues. CDR1 is SGHDN, CDR2 FVKESK, per germline. Trimming cost V 3 bases and J 0 bases; bases outside gene matches: 1. Here the CDR3 reads CASSQGTGGSYEQYF. The CDR3 DNA sequence: TGTGCCAGCAGCCAGGGGACAGGGGGCTCCTACGAGCAGTACTTC.

The rearrangement links TRBV15 to TRBJ1-4; tentative D call: TRBD1 (6 bases). The CDR3 is 17 amino acids. The germline V gene has CDR1 LNHNV and CDR2 YYDKDF (reference sequence). V was clipped by 5 bases and J by 0 bases, with 16 bases between them. CDR3 protein: CATSPGHQPTTNEKLFF. CDR3 DNA: TGTGCCACCAGCCCGGGACATCAGCCGACAACTAATGAAAAACTGTTTTTT.

J is TRBJ2-2 and V is TRBV4-1; D might be TRBD2 (6 bases). CDR3 length: 14 amino acids. The germline V and J ends were trimmed by 1 base and 7 bases, with 10 bases remaining between them. Looked up from germline, CDR1 is MGHRA and CDR2 is YSYEKL. CDR3 coding DNA: TGCGCCAGCAGCCAAGTATGGGAGGACGGGGAGCTGTTTTTT. Translating it yields CASSQVWEDGELFF.

V and J are TRBV4-3 and TRBJ2-2, with 10 bases identical to TRBD2. Germline V gene sequence: CDR1 LGHNA, CDR2 YSLEER. J lost 0 bases, V lost 0 bases, and 7 bases had no gene match. The CDR3 extends over 19 amino acids. The CDR3 nucleotides read TGCGCCAGCAGCCAAGAATGGCTAGCGGGGGCCGCGAACACCGGGGAGCTGTTTTTT. This encodes CASSQEWLAGAANTGELFF.

The chain has TRBV19 and TRBJ1-1, with a possible D match to TRBD1 (5 bases). V was clipped by 3 bases and J by 1 base, with 12 bases between them. The germline V gene encodes CDR1 LNHDA and CDR2 SQIVND (reference sequence). CDR3 length: 15 residues. This CDR3 reads CASSIRSGQNTEAFF. As DNA, the CDR3 is TGTGCCAGTAGTATTCGTTCAGGGCAGAACACTGAAGCTTTCTTT.

This rearrangement joins TRBV11-2 to TRBJ2-1, with D possibly matching TRBD2 (5 bases). The CDR3 is 15 residues long. Germline CDR1 reads SGHAT; CDR2 reads FQNNGV. V was cut by 5 bases and J by 2 bases, with 13 bases left in between. The CDR3 sequence is CASSAGQATYNEQFF. The CDR3 DNA is TGTGCCAGCAGCGCGGGCCAAGCCACCTACAATGAGCAGTTCTTC.

The gene calls are TRBV5-5 and TRBJ1-1; possible D gene TRBD1, 5 bases. The V and J ends lost 0 bases and 0 bases respectively, with 9 bases between them. The CDR3 has 15 amino acids. CDR1 and CDR2 (germline): SGHKS, YYEKEE (reference sequence). The CDR3 is CASSLALGVNTEAFF. In DNA, the CDR3 is TGTGCCAGCAGCTTGGCCCTAGGGGTGAACACTGAAGCTTTCTTT.

This clone was seen once. This chain connects TRBV11-1 to TRBJ2-7, with TRBD2 matching over 7 bases. With V trimmed by 5 bases and J by 0 bases, 16 bases remained unmatched. The CDR3 is 18 residues long. Germline V gene data show CDR1 as SGHAT and CDR2 as FQDESV (reference sequence). CDR3 DNA: TGTGCCAGCAGCCAGCGGAGGGGAGGGCAGGCAAGCTCCTACGAGCAGTACTTC. Encoded protein: CASSQRRGGQASSYEQYF. Based on the CDR3 plus reference TRBV11-1 and TRBJ2-7, the full variable domain is EAEVAQSPRYKITEKSQAVAFWCDPISGHATLYWYRQILGQGPELLVQFQDESVVDDSQLPKDRFSAERLKGVDSTLKIQPAELGDSAMYLCASSQRRGGQASSYEQYFGPGTRLTVT.